These 2 T cell receptor beta chains came from one sample sequenced in a study of cytomegalovirus exposure and HLA in healthy donors. In the PCR, 60 Vbeta and 13 Jbeta primers were used. Sequencing used immunoSEQ multiplex PCR; TCRdb keeps in-frame clones, though not all of them. This repertoire shows 95,000 to 150,000 clones, approximately 15% found once; its top ten account for under 2%. Sequencing was performed on PBMCs. These receptors originate from a woman aged 18-35 years in good health and CMV-seronegative.

This clone was observed a handful of times. The chain has TRBV30 and TRBJ2-1; 8 nucleotides line up with TRBD2. Germline CDR1 reads GTSNPN; CDR2 reads SVGIG (reference sequence). J was trimmed by 5 bases and V by 7 bases; bases with no gene match: 10. The CDR3 has 14 amino acids. CDR3 in DNA: TGTGCCTCGGTCCCTACTAGCGGCCACAATGAGCAGTTCTTC. It yields the protein CASVPTSGHNEQFF.

The table lists this clone with a few counts. The chain employs TRBV29-1 and TRBJ2-4, with D perhaps matching TRBD1 (6 bases). Trimming removed 5 bases from V and 0 bases from J, with 14 bases in between. Germline V gives CDR1 SQVTM, CDR2 ANQGSEA. CDR3 length: 15 residues. CDR3 residues: CSVSAGVLAKNIQYF. The CDR3 DNA follows: TGCAGCGTTTCAGCAGGGGTTCTAGCCAAAAACATTCAGTACTTC.